This TCR beta chain was recovered during a study of blood T cell repertoires in COVID-19. The germline V gene has CDR1 SEHNR and CDR2 FQNEAQ (reference sequence). The V end was cut by 2 bases, the J end by 8 bases, with 15 bases between. The CDR3 runs to 14 residues. Symptom resolution, clearance, or two negative PCRs marked donors in Cohort 3 as recovered. Per the original data handling: Estimated nucleated cell counts came from reference gene primer amplification. TCRdb's table, derived via immunoSEQ multiplex PCR, lists solely in-frame clones and lacks some. V and J calls and clone size are given by that table; D and trimming were obtained from the DNA. This table has about 380,000 clones, more than 75% appearing once.

The V and J genes are TRBV7-9 and TRBJ1-2; D is perhaps TRBD1 (5 bases). This TCR derives from a woman younger than 35 who had recovered from COVID-19. The sequenced material came from PBMCs or T cells enriched from blood (not recorded which). The DNA for the CDR3 is TGTGCCAGCAGCTTACCCGGGGGGATGGACGGCTACACCTTC. Amino acids: CASSLPGGMDGYTF.